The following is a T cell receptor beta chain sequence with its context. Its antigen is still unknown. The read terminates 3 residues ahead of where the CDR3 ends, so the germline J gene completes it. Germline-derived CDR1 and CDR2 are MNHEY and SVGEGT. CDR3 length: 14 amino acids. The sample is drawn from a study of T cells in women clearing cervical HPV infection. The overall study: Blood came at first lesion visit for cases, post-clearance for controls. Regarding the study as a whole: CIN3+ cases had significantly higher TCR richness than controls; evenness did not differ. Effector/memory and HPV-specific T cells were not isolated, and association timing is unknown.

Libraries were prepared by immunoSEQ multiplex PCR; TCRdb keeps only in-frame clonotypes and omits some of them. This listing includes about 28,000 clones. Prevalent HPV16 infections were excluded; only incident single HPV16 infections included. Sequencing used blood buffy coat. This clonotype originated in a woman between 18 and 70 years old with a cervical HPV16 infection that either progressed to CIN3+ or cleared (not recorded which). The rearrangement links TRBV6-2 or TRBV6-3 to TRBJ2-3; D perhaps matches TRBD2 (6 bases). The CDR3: CASSKDYSNQPQYF. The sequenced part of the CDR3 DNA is TGTGCCAGCAGCAAGGACTATAGCAATCAGCCG.